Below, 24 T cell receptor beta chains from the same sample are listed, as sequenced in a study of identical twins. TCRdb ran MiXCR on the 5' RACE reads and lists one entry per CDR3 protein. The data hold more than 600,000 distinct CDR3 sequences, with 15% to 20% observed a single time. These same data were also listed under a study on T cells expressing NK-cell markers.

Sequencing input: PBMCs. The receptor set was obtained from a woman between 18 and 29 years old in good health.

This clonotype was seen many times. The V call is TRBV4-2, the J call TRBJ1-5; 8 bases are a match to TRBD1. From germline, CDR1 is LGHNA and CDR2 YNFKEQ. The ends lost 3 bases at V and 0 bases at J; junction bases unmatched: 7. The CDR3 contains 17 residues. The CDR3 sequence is CASSQDPTGVSNQPQHF. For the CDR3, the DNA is TGTGCCAGCAGCCAGGACCCGACAGGGGTTAGCAATCAGCCCCAGCATTTT.

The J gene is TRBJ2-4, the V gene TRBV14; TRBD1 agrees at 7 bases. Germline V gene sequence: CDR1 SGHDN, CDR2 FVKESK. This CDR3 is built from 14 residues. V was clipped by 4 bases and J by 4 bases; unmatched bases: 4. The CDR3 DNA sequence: TGTGCCAGCAGCCTTACCAGGGGGAAAAACATTCAGTACTTC. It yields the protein CASSLTRGKNIQYF.

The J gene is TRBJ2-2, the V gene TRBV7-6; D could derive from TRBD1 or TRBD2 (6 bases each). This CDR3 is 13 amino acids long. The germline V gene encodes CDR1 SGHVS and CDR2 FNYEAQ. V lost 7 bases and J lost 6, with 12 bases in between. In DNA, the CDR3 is TGTGCCAGCAACTCGAGGGGGGCCGGGGAGCTGTTTTTT. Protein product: CASNSRGAGELFF. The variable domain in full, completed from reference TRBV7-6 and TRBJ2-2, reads GAGVSQSPRYKVTKRGQDVALRCDPISGHVSLYWYRQALGQGPEFLTYFNYEAQQDKSGLPNDRFSAERPEGSISTLTIQRTEQRDSAMYRCASNSRGAGELFFGEGSRLTVL.

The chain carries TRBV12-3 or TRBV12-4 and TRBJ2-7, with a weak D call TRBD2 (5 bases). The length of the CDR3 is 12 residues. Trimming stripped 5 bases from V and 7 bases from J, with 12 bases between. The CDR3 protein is CASSQTILEQYF. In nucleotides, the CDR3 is TGTGCCAGCAGTCAGACTATATTAGAGCAGTACTTC.

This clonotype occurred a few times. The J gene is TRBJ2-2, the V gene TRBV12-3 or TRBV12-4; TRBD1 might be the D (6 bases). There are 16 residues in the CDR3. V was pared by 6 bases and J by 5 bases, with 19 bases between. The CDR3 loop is CASRMTGTRSTGELFF. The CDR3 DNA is TGTGCCAGCAGAATGACAGGCACGAGGAGTACCGGGGAGCTGTTTTTT.

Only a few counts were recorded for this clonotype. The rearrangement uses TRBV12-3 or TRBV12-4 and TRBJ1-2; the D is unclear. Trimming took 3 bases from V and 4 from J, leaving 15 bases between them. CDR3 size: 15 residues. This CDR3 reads CASSLLAQVAYGYTF. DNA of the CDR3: TGTGCCAGCAGTTTGTTGGCCCAGGTTGCCTATGGCTACACCTTC.

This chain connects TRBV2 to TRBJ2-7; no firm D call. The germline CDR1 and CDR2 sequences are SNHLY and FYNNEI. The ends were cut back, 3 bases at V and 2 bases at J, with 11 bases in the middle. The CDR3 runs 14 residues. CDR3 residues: CASSEEPATYEQYF. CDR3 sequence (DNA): TGTGCCAGCAGTGAGGAACCAGCGACCTACGAGCAGTACTTC.

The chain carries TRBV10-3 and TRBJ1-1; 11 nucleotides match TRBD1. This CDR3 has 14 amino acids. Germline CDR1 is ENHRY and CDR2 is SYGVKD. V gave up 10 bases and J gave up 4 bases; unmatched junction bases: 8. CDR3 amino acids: CATRTGGWVTEAFF. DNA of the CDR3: TGTGCCACCAGGACAGGGGGCTGGGTCACTGAAGCTTTCTTT.

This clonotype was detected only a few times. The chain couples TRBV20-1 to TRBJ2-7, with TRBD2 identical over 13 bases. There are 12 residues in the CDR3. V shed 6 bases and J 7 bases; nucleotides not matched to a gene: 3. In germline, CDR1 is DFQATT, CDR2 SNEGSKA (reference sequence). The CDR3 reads CSAGLAGREQYF. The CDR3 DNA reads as TGCAGTGCGGGACTAGCGGGAAGGGAGCAGTACTTC.

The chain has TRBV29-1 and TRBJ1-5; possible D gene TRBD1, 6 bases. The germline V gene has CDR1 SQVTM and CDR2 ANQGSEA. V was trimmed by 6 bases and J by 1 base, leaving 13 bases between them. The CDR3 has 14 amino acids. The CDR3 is CSVQIQGSNQPQHF. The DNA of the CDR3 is TGCAGCGTACAAATACAGGGCAGCAATCAGCCCCAGCATTTT.

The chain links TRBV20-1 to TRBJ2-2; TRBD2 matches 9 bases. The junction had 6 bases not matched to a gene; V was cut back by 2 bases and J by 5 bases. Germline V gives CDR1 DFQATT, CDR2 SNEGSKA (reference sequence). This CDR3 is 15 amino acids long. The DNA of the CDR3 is TGCAGTGCTAGACGCGGGGGGGCGAGAACCGGGGAGCTGTTTTTT. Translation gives CSARRGGARTGELFF.

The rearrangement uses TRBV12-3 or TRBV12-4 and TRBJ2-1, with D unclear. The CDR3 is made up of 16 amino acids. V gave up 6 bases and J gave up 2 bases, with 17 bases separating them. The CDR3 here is CASSPPPSATYNEQFF. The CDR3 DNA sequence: TGTGCCAGCAGCCCCCCACCCAGCGCTACCTACAATGAGCAGTTCTTC.

The CDR3 sequence is CASKPRLAGTNEQFF. The DNA for the CDR3 is TGTGCCAGCAAACCCAGACTAGCGGGGACCAATGAGCAGTTCTTC. The V and J genes are TRBV12-3 or TRBV12-4 and TRBJ2-1; 11 bases are a match to TRBD2. The CDR3 spans 15 residues. With V trimmed by 7 bases and J by 6 bases, 8 bases remained unmatched.

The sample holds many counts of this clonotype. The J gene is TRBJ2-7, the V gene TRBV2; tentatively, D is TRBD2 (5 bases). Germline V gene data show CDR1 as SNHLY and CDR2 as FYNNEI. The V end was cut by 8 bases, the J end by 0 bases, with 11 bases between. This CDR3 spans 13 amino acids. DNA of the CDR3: TGTGCCAGCGAGGGCTTAGCCTCCTACGAGCAGTACTTC. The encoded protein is CASEGLASYEQYF.

The DNA of the CDR3 is TGTGCCAGCAGTGCGGAATACAGGAATTCACCCCTCCACTTT. Encoded protein: CASSAEYRNSPLHF. V and J are TRBV6-4 and TRBJ1-6, with D possibly being TRBD1 (5 bases). The V gene's germline CDR1 is MRHNA and CDR2 SNTAGT. V was trimmed by 4 bases and J by 7 bases, leaving 11 bases between them. CDR3 size: 14 residues.

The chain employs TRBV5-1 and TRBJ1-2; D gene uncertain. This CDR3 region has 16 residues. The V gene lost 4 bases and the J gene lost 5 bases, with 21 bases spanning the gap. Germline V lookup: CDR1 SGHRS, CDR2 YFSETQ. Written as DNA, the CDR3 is TGCGCCAGCAGCCTTGGCATCCAGGCGAGTACATATGGCTACACCTTC. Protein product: CASSLGIQASTYGYTF.

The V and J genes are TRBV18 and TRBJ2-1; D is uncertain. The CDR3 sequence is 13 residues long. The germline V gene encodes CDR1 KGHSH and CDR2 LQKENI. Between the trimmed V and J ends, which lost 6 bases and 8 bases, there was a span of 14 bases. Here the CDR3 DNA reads TGTGCCAGCTCTCCCACGAAGGTTTATGAGCAGTTCTTC. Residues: CASSPTKVYEQFF.

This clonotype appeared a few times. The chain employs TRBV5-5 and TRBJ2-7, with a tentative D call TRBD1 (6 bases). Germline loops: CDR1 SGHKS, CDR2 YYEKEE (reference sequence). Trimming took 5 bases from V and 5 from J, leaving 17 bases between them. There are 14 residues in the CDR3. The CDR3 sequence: CASRYREFGDEQYF. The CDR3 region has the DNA TGTGCCAGCAGGTACAGGGAATTCGGCGACGAGCAGTACTTC. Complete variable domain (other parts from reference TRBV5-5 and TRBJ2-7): DAGVTQSPTHLIKTRGQQVTLRCSPISGHKSVSWYQQVLGQGPQFIFQYYEKEERGRGNFPDRFSARQFPNYSSELNVNALLLGDSALYLCASRYREFGDEQYFGPGTRLTVT.

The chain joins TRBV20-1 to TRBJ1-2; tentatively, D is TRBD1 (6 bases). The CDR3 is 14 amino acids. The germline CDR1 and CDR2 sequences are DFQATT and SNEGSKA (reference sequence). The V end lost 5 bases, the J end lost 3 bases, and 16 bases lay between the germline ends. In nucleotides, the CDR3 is TGCAGTGCTCCCCCCGGCACAGGGTACTATGGCTACACCTTC. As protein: CSAPPGTGYYGYTF.

In nucleotides, the CDR3 is TGTGCCATCAGTACAGGGGTCCAAGAGACCCAGTACTTC. This gives the protein CAISTGVQETQYF. The chain joins TRBV10-3 to TRBJ2-5; 7 positions agree with TRBD1. This CDR3 region has 13 residues. Germline trimming cut 5 bases from V and 1 base from J; bases unmatched to any gene: 1. The germline CDR1 and CDR2 sequences are ENHRY and SYGVKD.

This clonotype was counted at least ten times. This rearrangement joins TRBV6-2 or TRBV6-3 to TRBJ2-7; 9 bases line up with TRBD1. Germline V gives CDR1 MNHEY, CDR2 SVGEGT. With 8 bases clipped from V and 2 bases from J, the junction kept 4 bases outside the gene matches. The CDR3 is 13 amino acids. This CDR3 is CASSGTGPYEQYF. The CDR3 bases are TGTGCCAGCTCCGGGACAGGGCCCTACGAGCAGTACTTC.

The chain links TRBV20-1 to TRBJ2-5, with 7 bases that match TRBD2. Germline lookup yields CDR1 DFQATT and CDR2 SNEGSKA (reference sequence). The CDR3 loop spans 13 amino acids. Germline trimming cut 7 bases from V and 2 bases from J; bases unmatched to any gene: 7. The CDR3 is CSVPRDYQETQYF. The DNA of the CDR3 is TGCAGTGTCCCCCGGGACTATCAAGAGACCCAGTACTTC.

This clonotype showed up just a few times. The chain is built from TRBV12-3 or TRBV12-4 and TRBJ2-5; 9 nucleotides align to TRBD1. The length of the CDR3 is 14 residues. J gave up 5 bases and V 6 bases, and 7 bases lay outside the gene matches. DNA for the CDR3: TGTGCCAGCAGCCCCCGGGACAGGGTTGAGACCCAGTACTTC. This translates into CASSPRDRVETQYF.

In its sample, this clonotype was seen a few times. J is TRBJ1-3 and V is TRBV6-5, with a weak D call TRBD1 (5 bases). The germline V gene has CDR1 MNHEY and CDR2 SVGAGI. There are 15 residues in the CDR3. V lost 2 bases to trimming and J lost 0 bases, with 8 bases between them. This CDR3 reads CASSYGTSSGNTIYF. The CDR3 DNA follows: TGTGCCAGCAGTTACGGGACTAGCTCTGGAAACACCATATATTTT.